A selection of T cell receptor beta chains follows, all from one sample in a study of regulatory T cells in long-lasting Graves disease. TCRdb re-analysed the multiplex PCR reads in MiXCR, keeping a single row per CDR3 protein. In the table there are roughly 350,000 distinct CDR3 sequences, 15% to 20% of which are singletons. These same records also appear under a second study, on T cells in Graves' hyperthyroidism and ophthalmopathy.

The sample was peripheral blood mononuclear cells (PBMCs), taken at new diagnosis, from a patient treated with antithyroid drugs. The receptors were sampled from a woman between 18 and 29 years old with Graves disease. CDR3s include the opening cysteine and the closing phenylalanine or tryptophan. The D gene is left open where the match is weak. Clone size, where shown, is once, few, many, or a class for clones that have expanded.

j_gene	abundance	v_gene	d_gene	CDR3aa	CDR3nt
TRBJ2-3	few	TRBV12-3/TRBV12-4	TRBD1	CASSSGQTYTQYF	TGTGCCAGCAGTTCGGGACAGACCTATACGCAGTATTTT
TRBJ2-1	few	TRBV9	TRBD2	CASSGGGSAYNEQFF	TGTGCCAGCAGCGGAGGCGGGAGCGCCTACAATGAGCAGTTCTTC
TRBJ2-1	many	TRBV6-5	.	CASSYETSSYNEQFF	TGTGCCAGCAGTTACGAGACTAGCTCCTACAATGAGCAGTTCTTC
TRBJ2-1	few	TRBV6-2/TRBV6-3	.	CATGNGEQFF	TGTGCTACCGGGAACGGTGAGCAGTTCTTC
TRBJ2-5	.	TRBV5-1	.	CASSLEWGETQYF	TGCGCCAGCAGCTTGGAATGGGGTGAGACCCAGTACTTC
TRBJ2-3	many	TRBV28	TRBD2	CASSLKESGRASTQYF	TGTGCCAGCAGTTTAAAAGAGAGCGGGAGGGCAAGTACGCAGTATTTT
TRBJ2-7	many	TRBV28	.	CASSFSGPSPSSYEQYF	TGTGCCAGCAGTTTTTCCGGCCCTTCCCCAAGCTCCTACGAGCAGTACTTC
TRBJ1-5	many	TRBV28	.	CASSLLGRVSNQPQHF	TGTGCCAGCAGTTTATTGGGACGGGTTAGCAATCAGCCCCAGCATTTT
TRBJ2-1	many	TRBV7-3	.	CASAIRQGGGEQFF	TGTGCCAGCGCCATCAGACAGGGCGGGGGTGAGCAGTTCTTC
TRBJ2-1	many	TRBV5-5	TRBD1	CASSKDRVSYNEQFF	TGTGCCAGCAGCAAGGACAGGGTGTCCTACAATGAGCAGTTCTTC
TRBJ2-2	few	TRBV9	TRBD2	CASSRPSGTNTGELFF	TGTGCCAGCAGCCGCCCCAGCGGGACGAACACCGGGGAGCTGTTTTTT
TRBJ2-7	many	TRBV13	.	CASSRGLYEQYF	TGTGCCAGCAGCCGAGGGCTTTACGAGCAGTACTTC
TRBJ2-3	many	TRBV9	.	CASSVVEGGSTDTQYF	TGTGCCAGCAGCGTAGTAGAGGGGGGTAGCACAGATACGCAGTATTTT
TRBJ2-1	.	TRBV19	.	CASKLNPPSGEQFF	TGTGCCAGTAAACTAAACCCACCATCGGGTGAGCAGTTCTTC
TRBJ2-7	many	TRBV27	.	CASSLSGDLPYLEQYF	TGTGCCAGCAGTTTATCAGGGGACCTTCCATACCTCGAGCAGTACTTC
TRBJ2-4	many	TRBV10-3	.	CAIREQEGVNIQYF	TGTGCCATCAGGGAGCAGGAGGGGGTGAACATTCAGTACTTC
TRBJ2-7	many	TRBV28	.	CASSLLSQSVEQYF	TGTGCCAGCAGTTTATTAAGCCAGTCGGTCGAGCAGTACTTC
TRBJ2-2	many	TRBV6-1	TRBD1	CADSNLGQGGTGELFF	TGTGCCGACAGCAATTTGGGACAGGGCGGCACCGGGGAGCTGTTTTTT
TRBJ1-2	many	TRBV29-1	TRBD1	CSGRTGADYGYTF	TGCAGCGGTAGGACAGGGGCCGACTATGGCTACACCTTC
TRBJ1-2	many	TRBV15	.	CATTSTSWGRDDYGYTF	TGTGCCACCACCTCGACCTCTTGGGGCAGGGACGACTATGGCTACACCTTC
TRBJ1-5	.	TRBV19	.	CASSIIDFGLNQPQHF	TGTGCCAGTAGTATTATTGATTTCGGGCTTAATCAGCCCCAGCATTTT
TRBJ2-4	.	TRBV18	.	CASSPGQNLAKNIQYF	TGTGCCAGCTCACCTGGACAGAACCTAGCCAAAAACATTCAGTACTTC
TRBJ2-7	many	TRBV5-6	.	CASSRGSSYEQYF	TGTGCCAGCAGCCGAGGGTCCTCCTACGAGCAGTACTTC
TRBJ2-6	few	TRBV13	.	CASSGRTTSSGANVLTF	TGTGCCAGCAGCGGGCGAACCACCTCCTCTGGGGCCAACGTCCTGACTTTC
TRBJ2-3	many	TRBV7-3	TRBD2	CASSLRAAGDTDTQYF	TGTGCCAGCAGCTTAAGGGCAGCGGGGGACACAGATACGCAGTATTTT
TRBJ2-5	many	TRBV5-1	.	CASSLLGTMPKETQYF	TGCGCCAGCAGCTTGTTGGGAACTATGCCTAAGGAGACCCAGTACTTC
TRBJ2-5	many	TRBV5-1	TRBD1	CASSNDRGETQYF	TGCGCCAGCAGCAATGACAGGGGTGAGACCCAGTACTTC
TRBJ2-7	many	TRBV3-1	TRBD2	CASSQEGSGSYEQYF	TGTGCCAGCAGCCAAGAAGGTAGCGGGAGCTACGAGCAGTACTTC
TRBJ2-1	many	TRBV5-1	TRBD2	CASSLARTSGSNEQFF	TGCGCCAGCAGCTTGGCCCGGACTAGCGGGAGTAACGAGCAGTTCTTC
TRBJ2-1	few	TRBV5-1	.	CASGDREQFF	TGCGCCAGCGGCGATAGGGAGCAGTTCTTC
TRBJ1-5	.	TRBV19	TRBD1	CASRGTGETYNQPQHF	TGTGCCAGTAGGGGGACAGGGGAAACCTACAATCAGCCCCAGCATTTT
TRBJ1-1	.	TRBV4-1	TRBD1	CASSQESGTDGAFF	TGCGCCAGCAGCCAGGAGTCCGGGACAGATGGAGCTTTCTTT
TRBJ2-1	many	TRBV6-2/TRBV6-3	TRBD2	CASSYSSGYNEQFF	TGTGCCAGCAGTTATTCTAGCGGATACAATGAGCAGTTCTTC
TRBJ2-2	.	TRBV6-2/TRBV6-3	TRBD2	CASRSYLAGGPAGELFF	TGTGCCAGCAGGTCCTACCTAGCGGGAGGGCCTGCCGGGGAGCTGTTTTTT
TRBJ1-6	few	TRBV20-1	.	CSAITGGARSPLHF	TGCAGTGCCATCACCGGGGGGGCGAGATCACCCCTCCACTTT
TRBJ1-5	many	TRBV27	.	CASSLFADSGNQPQHF	TGTGCCAGCAGTTTATTTGCGGATTCGGGCAATCAGCCCCAGCATTTT
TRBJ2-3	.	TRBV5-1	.	CASSPGTQYF	TGCGCCAGCAGCCCGGGGACGCAGTATTTT
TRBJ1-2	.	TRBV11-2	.	CASSLSQENYGYTF	TGTGCCAGCAGCTTAAGTCAGGAAAACTATGGCTACACCTTC
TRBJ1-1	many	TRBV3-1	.	CASSQVAGGNTEAFF	TGTGCCAGCAGCCAAGTTGCCGGGGGGAACACTGAAGCTTTCTTT
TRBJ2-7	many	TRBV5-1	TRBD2	CASSLYPSGESGQYF	TGCGCCAGCAGCTTGTATCCTAGCGGAGAGAGCGGGCAGTACTTC
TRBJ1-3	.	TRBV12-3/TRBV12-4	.	CASKMTASSGNTIYF	TGTGCCAGCAAGATGACGGCCTCCTCTGGAAACACCATATATTTT
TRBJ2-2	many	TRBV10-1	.	CAYPWGPLNTGELFF	TGCGCCTACCCATGGGGCCCCTTGAACACCGGGGAGCTGTTTTTT
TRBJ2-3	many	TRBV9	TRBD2	CASSTGTSGGGTDTQYF	TGTGCCAGCAGCACCGGGACTAGCGGGGGAGGCACAGATACGCAGTATTTT
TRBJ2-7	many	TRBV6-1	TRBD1	CASSEAGTGVYEQYF	TGTGCCAGCAGTGAAGCTGGGACAGGGGTCTACGAGCAGTACTTC
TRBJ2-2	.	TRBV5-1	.	CASSENRGTGELFF	TGCGCCAGCAGCGAGAACCGGGGCACCGGGGAGCTGTTTTTT
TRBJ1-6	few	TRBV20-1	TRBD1	CSARDEGQTFYNSPLHF	TGCAGTGCTAGAGATGAGGGACAGACCTTCTATAATTCACCCCTCCACTTT
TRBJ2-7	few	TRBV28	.	CASSLRDGPYEQYF	TGTGCCAGCAGTTTACGGGACGGTCCCTACGAGCAGTACTTC
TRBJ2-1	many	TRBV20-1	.	CSARAQIRNEQFF	TGCAGTGCTAGAGCGCAAATACGCAATGAGCAGTTCTTC
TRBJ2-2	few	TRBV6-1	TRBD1	CASSETGLAGELFF	TGTGCCAGCAGCGAGACAGGGTTGGCCGGGGAGCTGTTTTTT
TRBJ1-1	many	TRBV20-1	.	CSARQGIFAFF	TGCAGTGCTAGACAGGGGATTTTCGCTTTCTTT
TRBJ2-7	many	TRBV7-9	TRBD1	CASTPIQGHEQYF	TGTGCCAGCACCCCTATACAGGGGCACGAGCAGTACTTC
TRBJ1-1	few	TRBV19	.	CASGMNTEAFF	TGTGCCAGTGGGATGAACACTGAAGCTTTCTTT
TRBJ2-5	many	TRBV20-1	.	CSARFDFQETQYF	TGCAGTGCTAGATTCGATTTCCAAGAGACCCAGTACTTC
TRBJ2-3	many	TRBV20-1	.	CSARPEMYTQYF	TGCAGTGCTAGACCAGAAATGTACACGCAGTATTTT